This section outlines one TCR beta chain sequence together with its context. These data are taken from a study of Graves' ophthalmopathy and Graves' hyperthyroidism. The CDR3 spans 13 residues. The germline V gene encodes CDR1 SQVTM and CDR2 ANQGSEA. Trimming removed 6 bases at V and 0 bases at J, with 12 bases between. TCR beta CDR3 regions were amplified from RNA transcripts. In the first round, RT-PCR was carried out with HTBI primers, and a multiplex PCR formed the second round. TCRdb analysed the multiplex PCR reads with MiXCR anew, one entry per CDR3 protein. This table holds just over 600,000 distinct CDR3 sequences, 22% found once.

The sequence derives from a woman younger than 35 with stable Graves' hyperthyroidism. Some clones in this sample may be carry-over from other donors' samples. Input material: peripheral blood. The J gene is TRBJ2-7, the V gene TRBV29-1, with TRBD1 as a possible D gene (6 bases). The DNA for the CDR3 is TGCAGCGTCGCAGGGGATAGCTCCTACGAGCAGTACTTC. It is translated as CSVAGDSSYEQYF.